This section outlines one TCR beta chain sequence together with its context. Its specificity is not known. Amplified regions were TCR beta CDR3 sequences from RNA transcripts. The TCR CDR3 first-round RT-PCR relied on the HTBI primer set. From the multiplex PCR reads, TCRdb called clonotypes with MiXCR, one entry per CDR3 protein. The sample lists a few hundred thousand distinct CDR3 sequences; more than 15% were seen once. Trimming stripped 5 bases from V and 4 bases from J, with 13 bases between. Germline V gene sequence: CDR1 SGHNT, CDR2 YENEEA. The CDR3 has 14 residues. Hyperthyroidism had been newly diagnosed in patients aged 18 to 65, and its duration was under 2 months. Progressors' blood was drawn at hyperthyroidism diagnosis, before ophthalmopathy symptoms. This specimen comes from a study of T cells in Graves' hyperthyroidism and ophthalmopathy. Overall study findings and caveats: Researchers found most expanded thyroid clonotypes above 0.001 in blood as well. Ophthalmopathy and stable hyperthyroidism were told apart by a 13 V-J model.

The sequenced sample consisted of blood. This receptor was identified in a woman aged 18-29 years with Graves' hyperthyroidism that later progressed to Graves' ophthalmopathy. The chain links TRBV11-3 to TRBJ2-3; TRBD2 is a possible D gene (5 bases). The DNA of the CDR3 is TGTGCCAGCAGCCAACTAGGCGGCGCAGATACGCAGTATTTT. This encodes CASSQLGGADTQYF.